This TCR beta chain was retrieved from a study of cytomegalovirus exposure and HLA in healthy donors. Germline V gene data show CDR1 as LGHNA and CDR2 as YNFKEQ. Trimming left V 2 bases short and J 4 bases short, with 10 bases between. This CDR3 contains 14 residues. The assay was immunoSEQ multiplex PCR, and TCRdb's table has in-frame clones only and misses some. The data contain about 83,000 clones, approximately 96% of them singletons. This sequence joins TRBV4-2 and TRBJ2-3, with D possibly matching TRBD1 (6 bases). This clonotype was sampled from a woman aged 18-30 years in good health and CMV-seronegative. Input material: PBMCs. The CDR3: CASSQFTGPDTQYF. Here the CDR3 DNA reads TGTGCCAGCAGCCAATTCACAGGGCCAGATACGCAGTATTTT.